This TCR beta chain was observed in a study of T-cell reconstitution after alpha-beta-depleted transplantation in children. Study findings and constraints: Some patients showed high day-60 TCRbeta diversity, which derived from surviving recipient T cells and thymic progenitors.

The CDR3 sequence is 18 residues long. The ends lost 1 base at V and 1 base at J; junction bases unmatched: 8. Germline-derived CDR1 and CDR2 are LGHNA and YNFKEQ. Unique molecular identifiers were used to barcode this TCRbeta library. TCRdb independently ran MiXCR on the PCR reads; one entry per CDR3 protein. The data contain over 200,000 distinct CDR3 sequences, more than 15% of them seen just once; the ten biggest clones take up 43%. As regards this clonotype: The antigen remains unidentified.

The rearrangement joins TRBV4-2 to TRBJ2-3; 10 bases are a match to TRBD2. The sample in question was PBMCs, mostly from graft donor cells, obtained 360 days after TCRalphabeta/CD19-depleted stem cell transplant. The receptor was isolated from a male patient aged 2 to 10 who had a stem cell transplant for acute lymphoblastic leukemia, so the T cells may come from the graft donor. DNA for the CDR3: TGTGCCAGCAGCCAAGGGCGAGCGGGGGGGCCGGGCACAGATACGCAGTATTTT. Translated: CASSQGRAGGPGTDTQYF.